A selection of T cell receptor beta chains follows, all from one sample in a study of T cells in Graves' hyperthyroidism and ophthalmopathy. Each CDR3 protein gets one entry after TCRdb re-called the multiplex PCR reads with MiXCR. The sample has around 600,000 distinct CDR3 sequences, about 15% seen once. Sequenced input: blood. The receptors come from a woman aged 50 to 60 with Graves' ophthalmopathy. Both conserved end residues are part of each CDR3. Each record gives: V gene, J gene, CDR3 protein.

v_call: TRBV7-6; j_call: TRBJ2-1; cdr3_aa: CASSLPGISWNEQFF
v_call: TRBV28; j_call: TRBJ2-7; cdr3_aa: CASSLSSQGAIYEQYF
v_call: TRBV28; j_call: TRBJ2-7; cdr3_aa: CASSLGTSGRDEQYF
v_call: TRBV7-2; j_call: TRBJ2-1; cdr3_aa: CASSLTRGAYNEQFF
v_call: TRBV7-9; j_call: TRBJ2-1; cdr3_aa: CASSLAGRAGEQFF
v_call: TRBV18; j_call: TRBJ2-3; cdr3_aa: CASSRDTQYF
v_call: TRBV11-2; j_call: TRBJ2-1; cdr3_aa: CASSPQRMHGEQFF
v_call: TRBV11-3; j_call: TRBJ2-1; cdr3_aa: CASSWTSGFSYNEQFF
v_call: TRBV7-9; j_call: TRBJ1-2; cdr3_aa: CASSPQTGFGYTF
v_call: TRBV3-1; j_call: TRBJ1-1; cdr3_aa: CASSQGYAFMNTEAFF
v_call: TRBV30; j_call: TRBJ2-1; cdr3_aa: CAGTGFREQFF
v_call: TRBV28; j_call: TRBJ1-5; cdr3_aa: CASSSYGLQWQPQHF
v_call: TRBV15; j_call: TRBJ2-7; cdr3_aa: CATSRDLHSGAYEQYF
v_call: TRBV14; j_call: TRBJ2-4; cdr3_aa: CASSQGQGVLNIQYF
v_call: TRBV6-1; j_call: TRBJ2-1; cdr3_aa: CASSETLAYSYNEQFF
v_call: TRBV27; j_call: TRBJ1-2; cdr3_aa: CASSSTAANYGYTF
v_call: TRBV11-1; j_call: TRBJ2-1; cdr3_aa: CASSPGQGQFF
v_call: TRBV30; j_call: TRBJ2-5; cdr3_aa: CAWSVLVGSQETQYF
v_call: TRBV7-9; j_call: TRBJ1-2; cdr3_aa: CASSLQEINYGYTF
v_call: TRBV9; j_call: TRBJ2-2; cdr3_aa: CASSVVLAGGIPNTGELFF
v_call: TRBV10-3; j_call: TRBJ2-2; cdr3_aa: CAISVSGQNTGELFF
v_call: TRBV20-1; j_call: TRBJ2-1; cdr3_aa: CSARPPRDTAYNEQFF
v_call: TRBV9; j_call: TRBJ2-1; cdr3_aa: CASSTTSASYNEQFF
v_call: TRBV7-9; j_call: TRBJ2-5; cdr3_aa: CASSATTGSGTQYF
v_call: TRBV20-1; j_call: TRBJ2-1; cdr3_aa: CSAFSGRASYNEQFF
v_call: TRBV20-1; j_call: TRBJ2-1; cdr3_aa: CSARDRDLAGDPEQFF
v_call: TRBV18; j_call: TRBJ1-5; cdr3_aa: CASSQKLQGDQPQHF
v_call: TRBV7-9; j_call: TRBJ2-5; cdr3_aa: CASSRGLAGRQETQYF
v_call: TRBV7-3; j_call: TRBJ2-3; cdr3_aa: CASSLGVSRGDDTQYF
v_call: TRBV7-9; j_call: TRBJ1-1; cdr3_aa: CASSLSGMHTEAFF
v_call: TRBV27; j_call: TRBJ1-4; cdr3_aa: CASPTGGTGFKEEKLFF
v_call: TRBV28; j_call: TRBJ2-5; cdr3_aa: CASSNQETQYF
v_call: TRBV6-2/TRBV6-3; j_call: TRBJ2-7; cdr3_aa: CASSYQASGNSYEQYF
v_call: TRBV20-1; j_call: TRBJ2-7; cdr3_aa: CSARYRVSYEQYF
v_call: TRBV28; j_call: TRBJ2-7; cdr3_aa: CASSETGTSSYEQYF
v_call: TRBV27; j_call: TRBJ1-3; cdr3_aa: CASSDGQGPFSSGNTIYF
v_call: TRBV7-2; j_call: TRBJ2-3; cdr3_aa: CASSSTWGTSGTDTQYF
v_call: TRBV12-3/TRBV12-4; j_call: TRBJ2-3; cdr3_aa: CASTHRSPSTDTQYF
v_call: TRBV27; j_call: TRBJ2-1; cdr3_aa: CASSFSGTHGNEQFF
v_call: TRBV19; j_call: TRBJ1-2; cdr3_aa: CASSTTLLRGSGYTF
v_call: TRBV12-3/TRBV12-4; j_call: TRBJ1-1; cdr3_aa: CASSSRDGPNTEAFF
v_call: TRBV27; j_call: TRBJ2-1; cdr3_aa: CASTRQGEDEQFF
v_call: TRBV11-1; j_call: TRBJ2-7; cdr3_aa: CASSPRDPSLYEQYF
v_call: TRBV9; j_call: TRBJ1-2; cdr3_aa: CASSGQGRYGYTF
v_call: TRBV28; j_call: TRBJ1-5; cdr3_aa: CASTFRDRLDQPQHF
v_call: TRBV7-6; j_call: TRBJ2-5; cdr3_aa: CASSLYLFQETQYF
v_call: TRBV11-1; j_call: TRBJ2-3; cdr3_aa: CANSLARDFGTSDHTDTQYF
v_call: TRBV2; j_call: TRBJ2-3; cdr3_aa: CASRMTDTDTQYF
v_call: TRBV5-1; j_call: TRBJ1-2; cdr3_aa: CASSTDRGIGYTF
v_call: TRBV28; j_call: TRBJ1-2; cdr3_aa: CASSFPRDPYGYTF
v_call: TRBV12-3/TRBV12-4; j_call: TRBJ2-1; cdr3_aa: CASSPTSGYEQFF
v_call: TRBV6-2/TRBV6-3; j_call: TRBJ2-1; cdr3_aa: CASRTSGRVGSEQFF